These 6 T cell receptor beta chains were sequenced from one sample in a study of molecular identifiers for immune sequencing clone quantification listed by TCRdb under 2018. Receptor libraries were prepared by PCR. This sample was sequenced with an Illumina HiSeq 4000. TCRdb reprocessed the public reads (quality trimming at Q25 with fastp, clone calling with MiXCR) and kept in-frame beta chains. Records with the same CDR3 protein are collapsed into one entry carrying the most frequent genes and DNA. The sample yields about 640,000 distinct CDR3 sequences; just under 20% were counted once. 0.7% to 1% of the sample is held by the ten biggest clonotypes. Input material: naive CD8+ T cells from blood, with Jurkat cell RNA spiked in. Interpreted using the paper, the cell subset or site label stands for: FACS-sorted CD8+CD4-CCR7+CD45RA+ naive T cells. These receptors all come from a human donor in good health. Some libraries in this study had Jurkat cell RNA spiked in.

This chain uses TRBV6-2 or TRBV6-3 with TRBJ2-2; 13 bases line up with TRBD2. Germline V CDR1 and CDR2: MNHEY, SVGEGT. The V and J ends lost 6 bases and 7 bases, in that order; junction bases with no gene match: 5. The CDR3 totals 15 residues. The CDR3 nucleotides are TGTGCCAGCAGCCATGGACTAGCGGGGGTCGGGGAGCTGTTTTTT. Protein product: CASSHGLAGVGELFF.

This clonotype was detected many times. The genes are TRBV7-9 and TRBJ2-7, with 7 bases that match TRBD2. The CDR3 is 15 amino acids. Germline V CDR1 and CDR2: SEHNR, FQNEAQ (reference sequence). Unmatched junction bases numbered 10, after V lost 5 bases and J lost 3 bases. CDR3 coding DNA: TGTGCCAGCAGCCCGAGGGAGGGGATGGGCTACGAGCAGTACTTC. The encoded protein is CASSPREGMGYEQYF. The full variable domain, completed using reference TRBV7-9 and TRBJ2-7, is DTGVSQNPRHKITKRGQNVTFRCDPISEHNRLYWYRQTLGQGPEFLTYFQNEAQLEKSRLLSDRFSAERPKGSFSTLEIQRTEQGDSAMYLCASSPREGMGYEQYFGPGTRLTVT.

This clonotype was picked up many times. This chain joins TRBV12-3 or TRBV12-4 and TRBJ2-3; D tentatively fits TRBD1 or TRBD2 (5 bases each). CDR3 length: 13 residues. Trimming pared 5 bases from V and 6 bases from J, leaving 12 bases between. CDR3 coding DNA: TGTGCCAGCAGTCCAGGGACGTCGGATACGCAGTATTTT. Amino acid sequence: CASSPGTSDTQYF.

This clonotype was observed at least ten times. J is TRBJ2-2 and V is TRBV29-1; TRBD2 might be the D (5 bases). The CDR3 totals 16 residues. V was clipped by 3 bases and J by 1 base, with 15 bases between them. Looked up from germline, CDR1 is SQVTM and CDR2 is ANQGSEA. CDR3 region: CSVESNTDWNTGELFF. CDR3 DNA: TGCAGCGTTGAGTCGAATACGGACTGGAACACCGGGGAGCTGTTTTTT.

Note on this clonotype: A much larger clone differs by one base, so this may be a read error. The rearrangement links TRBV5-6 to TRBJ2-3; 8 nucleotides match TRBD1. This CDR3 has 15 amino acids. The germline gives CDR1 SGHDT, CDR2 YYEEEE. This chain's CDR3 is CAGSLRAGGSDTQYF. In DNA form, the CDR3 reads TGTGCCGGCAGCTTGCGGGCAGGGGGCTCAGATACGCAGTATTTT.

This clonotype was detected many times. V is TRBV4-3 and J is TRBJ1-1; D is possibly TRBD1 (5 bases). The ends were cut back, 0 bases at V and 6 bases at J, with 14 bases in the middle. The CDR3 is 15 amino acids. In germline, CDR1 is LGHNA, CDR2 YSLEER. The CDR3 sequence: CASSQDNRGAPEAFF. The CDR3, as DNA: TGCGCCAGCAGCCAAGATAATCGAGGGGCCCCTGAAGCTTTCTTT.